Below, one TCR beta chain is given with its context. From germline, CDR1 is SGHDT and CDR2 YYEEEE. The CDR3 is made up of 15 amino acids. Trimming shortened V by 0 bases and J by 5 bases, and 13 bases separated the two germline ends. The TCR beta repertoire was assessed by survey-level immunoSEQ sequencing. This table comes from immunoSEQ multiplex PCR, and its TCRdb copy is limited to in-frame clones, with some not included. The top ten clones hold roughly 4% of a sample with some 68,000 clones, just over 90% of them seen once. Sequenced: PBMCs. The chain is built from TRBV5-6 and TRBJ2-3; possible D gene TRBD1, 6 bases. This TCR was sampled from a man between 35 and 55 years old with rheumatoid arthritis. The DNA of the CDR3 is TGTGCCAGCAGCTTGGGCTTGACAGGTCAAGATACGCAGTATTTT. Translating gives CASSLGLTGQDTQYF.